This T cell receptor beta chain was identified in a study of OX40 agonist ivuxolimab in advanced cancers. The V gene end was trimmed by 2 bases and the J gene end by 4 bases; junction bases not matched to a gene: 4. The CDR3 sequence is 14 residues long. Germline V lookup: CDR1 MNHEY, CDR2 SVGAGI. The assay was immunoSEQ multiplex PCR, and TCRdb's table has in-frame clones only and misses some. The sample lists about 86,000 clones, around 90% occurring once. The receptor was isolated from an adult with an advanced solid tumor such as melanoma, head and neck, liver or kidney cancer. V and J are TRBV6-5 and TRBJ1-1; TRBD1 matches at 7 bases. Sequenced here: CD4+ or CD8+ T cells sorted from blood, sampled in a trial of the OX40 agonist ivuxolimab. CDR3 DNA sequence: TGTGCCAGCAGTTACCGGACAGGTCCCACTGAAGCTTTCTTT. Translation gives CASSYRTGPTEAFF.